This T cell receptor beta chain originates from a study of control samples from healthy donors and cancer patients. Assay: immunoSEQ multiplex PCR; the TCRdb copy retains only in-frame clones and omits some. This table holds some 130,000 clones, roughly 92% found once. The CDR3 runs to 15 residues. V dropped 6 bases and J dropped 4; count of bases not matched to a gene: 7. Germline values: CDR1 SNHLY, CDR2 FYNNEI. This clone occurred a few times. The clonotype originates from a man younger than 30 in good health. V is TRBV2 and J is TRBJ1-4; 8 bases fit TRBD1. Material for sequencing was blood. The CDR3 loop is CASRAWTGFNEKLFF. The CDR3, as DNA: TGTGCCAGCAGAGCCTGGACAGGGTTTAATGAAAAACTGTTTTTT.